Listed here is a single T cell receptor beta chain. The target antigen is unknown. Trimming pared 8 bases from V and 8 bases from J, leaving 12 bases between. This CDR3 has 11 amino acids. Per the germline V gene, CDR1 is MNHNS and CDR2 is SASEGT. It was with random hexamers that about 0.45 to 1 ug RNA was reverse transcribed. Across 54 Vbeta and 13 Jbeta, TCR beta CDR3 was amplified with immunoSEQ multiplex PCR. TCRdb passed the immunoSEQ multiplex PCR reads through MiXCR, listing each CDR3 protein once. The sample comprises around 100,000 distinct CDR3 sequences, approximately 95% of which are singletons, and more than 0.3% rests with the top ten. This record comes from a study of CD8 T cells in Susac syndrome. About the study: At the time of blood draw, patients with Susac syndrome were therapy-naive, receiving corticosteroids, or receiving intravenous immunoglobulin alone. Study-wide results and caveats: The peak of CD8+ clonal expansion in Susac was seen in TEMRA cells and active patients. Susac-specific public clones were found in total CD8+ and CD8+ TEMRA repertoires, numbering around 16 and five, respectively.

The sample was CD8+ T cells from PBMCs. The receptor was derived from a human donor with Susac syndrome. The rearrangement links TRBV6-1 to TRBJ1-2; D unclear. This CDR3 reads CASYSGDGYTF. The CDR3 DNA reads TGTGCCAGCTACTCCGGTGACGGCTACACCTTC.